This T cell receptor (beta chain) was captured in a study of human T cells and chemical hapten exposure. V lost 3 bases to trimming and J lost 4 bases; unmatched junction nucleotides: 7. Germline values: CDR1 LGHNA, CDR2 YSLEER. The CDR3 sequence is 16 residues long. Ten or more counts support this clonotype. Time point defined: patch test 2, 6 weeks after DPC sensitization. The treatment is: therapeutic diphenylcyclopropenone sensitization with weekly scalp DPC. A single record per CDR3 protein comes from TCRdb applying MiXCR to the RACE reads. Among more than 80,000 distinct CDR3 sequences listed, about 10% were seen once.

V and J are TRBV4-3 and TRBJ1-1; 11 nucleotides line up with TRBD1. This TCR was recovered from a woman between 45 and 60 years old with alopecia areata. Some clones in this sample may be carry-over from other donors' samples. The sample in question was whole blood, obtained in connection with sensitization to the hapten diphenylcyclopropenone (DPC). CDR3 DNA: TGCGCCAGCAGCCAGGCCCCCGGGACAGGGGGCACTGAAGCTTTCTTT. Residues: CASSQAPGTGGTEAFF.